These 24 T cell receptor beta chains were sequenced from one sample in a study of cytomegalovirus exposure and HLA in healthy donors (dated by TCRdb to 2017 to 2019). Receptor amplification or capture employed the immunoSEQ multiplex PCR assay. For the multiplex PCR, a mixture combining 60 forward primers for TCR Vbeta segments and 13 reverse primers for TCR Jbeta segments was used. Not all clones reach the TCRdb copy of this immuneACCESS table, which keeps in-frame sequences only. Checked studies attribute under half of the gap to unresolved V genes and leave the rest unexplained. For this sample there are some 130,000 clones; around 63% appear just once. Roughly 1.7% of the sample is in the top ten clones. The sample was PBMCs. Receptors were obtained from a human donor in good health.

The rearrangement uses TRBV27 and TRBJ2-1; 7 bases map to TRBD2. V trimming: 6 bases; J trimming: 12 bases; junction bases outside the gene matches: 5. Germline loops: CDR1 MNHEY, CDR2 SMNVEV (reference sequence). The CDR3 length is 11 residues. Here the CDR3 reads CASSPGGGQFF. In DNA, the CDR3 is TGTGCCAGCAGCCCGGGGGGAGGGCAGTTCTTC.

This clone came up a few times. The chain links TRBV5-8 to TRBJ2-1; 12 positions agree with TRBD2. The CDR3 has 17 residues. Germline CDR1 is SGHTS and CDR2 is YDEGEE. The J segment lost 3 bases and the V segment lost 2 bases, leaving 6 bases of the junction unmatched. CDR3 loop: CASSFEGLAGVYNEQFF. In DNA, the CDR3 is TGTGCCAGCAGCTTTGAGGGACTAGCGGGCGTCTACAATGAGCAGTTCTTC.

This chain links TRBV4-1 with TRBJ2-2; 9 nucleotides line up with TRBD2. Germline CDR1 reads MGHRA; CDR2 reads YSYEKL. This CDR3 has 15 residues. V lost 6 bases, J lost 5 bases, and 7 bases stayed unmatched. This CDR3 is CASRLTSGVTGELFF. The CDR3 DNA reads as TGCGCCAGCAGACTGACTAGCGGAGTTACCGGGGAGCTGTTTTTT.

The V and J genes are TRBV14 and TRBJ1-1; D is unclear. Germline CDR1 and CDR2: SGHDN and FVKESK. The CDR3 extends over 14 amino acids. V was shortened by 1 base and J by 0 bases, with 6 bases between the two germline ends. The CDR3 region is CASSQVGVNTEAFF. The CDR3 DNA follows: TGTGCCAGCAGCCAAGTCGGGGTGAACACTGAAGCTTTCTTT.

This clone has more than one count but fewer than ten. This chain connects TRBV10-3 to TRBJ1-4, with 10 bases lining up with TRBD1. Germline-derived CDR1 and CDR2 are ENHRY and SYGVKD. This CDR3 comprises 14 residues. V trimming: 4 bases; J trimming: 6 bases; junction bases outside the gene matches: 2. CDR3 residues: CAISGGTGDEKLFF. In DNA, the CDR3 is TGTGCCATCAGTGGGGGGACAGGGGATGAAAAACTGTTTTTT.

The V and J genes are TRBV5-1 and TRBJ2-3, with TRBD2 identical over 10 bases. CDR3 size: 17 residues. Trimming took 4 bases from V and 5 from J; bases not matched to a gene: 13. The germline V gene has CDR1 SGHRS and CDR2 YFSETQ. The CDR3 region has the DNA TGCGCCAGCAGCGGTGGTTCTAGCGGGAGTATGGTAGATACGCAGTATTTT. Encoded protein: CASSGGSSGSMVDTQYF.

V usage is TRBV28 and J usage is TRBJ2-1; D remains unclear. The CDR3 totals 15 residues. V was cut by 6 bases and J by 9 bases, with 21 bases left in between. Germline CDR1 and CDR2: MDHEN and SYDVKM. Here the CDR3 DNA reads TGTGCCAGCAGATCCATGAAGTCCCTTAGAGGTGAGCAGTTCTTC. As protein: CASRSMKSLRGEQFF.

V is TRBV12-5 and J is TRBJ1-2; D may be TRBD1 (5 bases). This CDR3 is 16 amino acids long. Deletions cut 2 bases from V and 0 bases from J, with 13 bases between. Germline V gene lookup returns CDR1 LGHNT and CDR2 FRNRAP. In DNA, the CDR3 is TGTGCTAGTGGTTTGACCCAGGGAGGCTCTAACTATGGCTACACCTTC. It codes for CASGLTQGGSNYGYTF.

V gene TRBV9 combines with J gene TRBJ2-3; TRBD1 might be the D (6 bases). Germline assignment: CDR1 SGDLS and CDR2 YYNGEE. The CDR3 spans 15 residues. V gave up 3 bases and J gave up 0 bases, with 11 bases separating them. DNA of the CDR3: TGTGCCAGCAGCGCCGGGACACAAAGCACAGATACGCAGTATTTT. This encodes CASSAGTQSTDTQYF.

The rearrangement uses TRBV2 and TRBJ1-4; tentative D call: TRBD1 (5 bases). The CDR3 totals 14 residues. The V gene lost 6 bases and the J gene lost 0 bases, with 8 bases spanning the gap. Germline V gene sequence: CDR1 SNHLY, CDR2 FYNNEI. The CDR3 bases are TGTGCCAGCAGAAGGGGTGCAACTAATGAAAAACTGTTTTTT. Its protein is CASRRGATNEKLFF.

The chain has TRBV5-1 and TRBJ2-1, with no clear D. This CDR3 comprises 13 residues. The germline gives CDR1 SGHRS, CDR2 YFSETQ. Trimming removed 8 bases from V and 10 bases from J, with 19 bases in between. The CDR3 DNA sequence: TGCGCCAGTAGTTCCCAGGAAGGCGAAGAGCAGTTCTTC. Its protein product is CASSSQEGEEQFF.

This chain connects TRBV29-1 to TRBJ2-7, with 9 bases fitting TRBD1. V lost 5 bases to trimming and J lost 7 bases; unmatched junction nucleotides: 9. The CDR3 runs 13 residues. CDR1 and CDR2 (germline): SQVTM, ANQGSEA. The chain's CDR3 is CSVRPGTGWEQYF. CDR3 nucleotides: TGCAGCGTTCGTCCCGGGACAGGGTGGGAGCAGTACTTC.

The V and J genes are TRBV9 and TRBJ2-1; 8 bases fit TRBD2. From germline, CDR1 is SGDLS and CDR2 YYNGEE. The CDR3 spans 15 residues. The trim removed 0 bases at V and 7 bases at J, leaving 6 bases unmatched. DNA of the CDR3: TGTGCCAGCAGCGTAGGGCTAGCGGGCGCGAATGAGCAGTTCTTC. This encodes CASSVGLAGANEQFF. Drawing the rest from reference TRBV9 and TRBJ2-1, the complete variable domain is DSGVTQTPKHLITATGQRVTLRCSPRSGDLSVYWYQQSLDQGLQFLIQYYNGEERAKGNILERFSAQQFPDLHSELNLSSLELGDSALYFCASSVGLAGANEQFFGPGTRLTVL.

The sample holds one count of this clone. V and J are TRBV7-2 and TRBJ2-5; 8 nucleotides match TRBD2. CDR3 length equals 15 residues. V dropped 5 bases and J dropped 4; count of bases not matched to a gene: 9. The V gene's germline CDR1 is SGHTA and CDR2 FQGNSA. The CDR3 is CASSKSSGLRETQYF. The CDR3, as DNA: TGTGCCAGCAGCAAATCTAGCGGGCTTAGAGAGACCCAGTACTTC.

V is TRBV5-4 and J is TRBJ2-7; 9 nucleotides line up with TRBD2. The CDR3 loop spans 15 amino acids. V was clipped by 2 bases and J by 0 bases; unmatched bases: 3. CDR1 is SGHNT and CDR2 is YYREEE in the germline V gene (reference sequence). The CDR3: CASSFTSGSSYEQYF. CDR3 DNA: TGTGCCAGCAGCTTCACTAGCGGGTCCTCCTACGAGCAGTACTTC.

The chain employs TRBV6-1 and TRBJ1-5, with TRBD1 matching 7 bases. CDR3 length: 13 amino acids. Germline CDR1 and CDR2: MNHNS and SASEGT. V was pared by 8 bases and J by 2 bases, with 3 bases of the junction left unmatched. The DNA for the CDR3 is TGTGCCAGCTCTGACAGGGGCAATCAGCCCCAGCATTTT. Translated, it gives CASSDRGNQPQHF.

V usage is TRBV11-3 and J usage is TRBJ2-7; D gene unclear. V was clipped by 1 base and J by 0 bases, with 4 bases between them. Germline V lookup: CDR1 SGHNT, CDR2 YENEEA. CDR3 length: 13 amino acids. CDR3 loop: CASSLANSYEQYF. CDR3 in DNA: TGTGCCAGCAGCTTAGCCAACTCCTACGAGCAGTACTTC.

This chain uses TRBV6-1 with TRBJ2-7; maybe TRBD2 (5 bases). Trimming left V 0 bases short and J 4 bases short, with 13 bases between. CDR1 is MNHNS and CDR2 is SASEGT in the germline V gene. This CDR3 has 15 amino acids. As DNA, the CDR3 is TGTGCCAGCAGTGAAGCTCGGGGTTCCATTTACGAGCAGTACTTC. Protein: CASSEARGSIYEQYF.

CDR3 amino acids: CASSLGASGGLHNEQFF. CDR3 DNA: TGTGCCAGCAGCTTGGGGGCAAGCGGGGGATTACACAATGAGCAGTTCTTC. This chain joins TRBV5-6 and TRBJ2-1; 8 bases are shared with TRBD2. Germline V gives CDR1 SGHDT, CDR2 YYEEEE. After removal of 0 bases from V and 5 bases from J, the junction contained 10 bases not matched to a gene. The CDR3 is made up of 17 amino acids.

In its sample, this clone was seen a few times. This chain joins TRBV7-3 and TRBJ2-1, with D possibly TRBD2 on 6 matching bases. V was shortened by 6 bases and J by 8 bases, with 17 bases between the two germline ends. Germline V gene sequence: CDR1 SGHTA, CDR2 FQGTGA. The CDR3 is 14 residues long. CDR3 coding DNA: TGTGCCAGCAGGCTCTCTGGCGGGAAGGATGAGCAGTTCTTC. Its protein product is CASRLSGGKDEQFF.

V usage is TRBV7-2 and J usage is TRBJ2-5; D unresolved. CDR3 length: 14 amino acids. Trimming took off 4 bases at V and 1 base at J, with 10 bases between the two ends. In germline, CDR1 is SGHTA, CDR2 FQGNSA. The CDR3 coding sequence is TGTGCCAGCAGCTCCCACGGCGGCCAAGAGACCCAGTACTTC. Translation: CASSSHGGQETQYF. The whole variable domain, remainder taken from reference TRBV7-2 and TRBJ2-5, is GAGVSQSPSNKVTEKGKDVELRCDPISGHTALYWYRQSLGQGLEFLIYFQGNSAPDKSGLPSDRFSAERTGGSVSTLTIQRTQQEDSAVYLCASSSHGGQETQYFGPGTRLLVL.

V gene TRBV27 combines with J gene TRBJ2-2, with 10 bases aligning to TRBD2. Germline trimming cut 7 bases from V and 5 bases from J; bases unmatched to any gene: 4. The CDR3 spans 14 residues. Germline V lookup: CDR1 MNHEY, CDR2 SMNVEV (reference sequence). For the CDR3, the DNA is TGTGCCAGCAAGGGACTAGCGAGGACCGGGGAGCTGTTTTTT. Translation gives CASKGLARTGELFF.

This clone has a handful of counts. The chain uses TRBV19 and TRBJ1-5; 8 bases align to TRBD1. The CDR3 runs to 15 residues. The germline V gene encodes CDR1 LNHDA and CDR2 SQIVND (reference sequence). With 8 bases clipped from V and 2 bases from J, the junction kept 8 bases outside the gene matches. The CDR3 DNA is TGTGCCAGTCTACTTCAGGGGGCTGGCAATCAGCCCCAGCATTTT. Protein product: CASLLQGAGNQPQHF.

A few counts support this clone. The same CDR3 can be traced to other DNA sequences in this sample. The chain has TRBV5-4 and TRBJ2-5, with D hard to call. CDR1 and CDR2 from the germline V gene are SGHNT and YYREEE (reference sequence). V lost 4 bases and J 5 bases, leaving 6 bases between the germline ends. This CDR3 comprises 11 residues. The CDR3 nucleotides are TGTGCCAGCAGCCTCGAGGAGACCCAGTACTTC. Protein: CASSLEETQYF.